Each of the 3 T cell receptor beta chains below was sequenced from the same sample in a study of identical twins. Each CDR3 protein is one row after TCRdb ran MiXCR on the 5' RACE reads. The sample has about 570,000 distinct CDR3 sequences, 9% to 10% seen once. These sequences were also reported in another study, on yellow fever vaccine responses in identical twins.

Sequencing was carried out using PBMCs. All receptors come from a woman between 18 and 29 years old in good health.

This clonotype has more than one count but fewer than ten. The chain couples TRBV20-1 to TRBJ1-5; the D is unclear. Germline loops: CDR1 DFQATT, CDR2 SNEGSKA (reference sequence). This CDR3 region has 14 residues. V lost 6 bases, J lost 0 bases, and 12 bases lay in between. In DNA form, the CDR3 reads TGCAGTGCCAGAAGGCAGATTAGCAATCAGCCCCAGCATTTT. This gives the protein CSARRQISNQPQHF.

This clonotype was picked up one time. The chain recombines TRBV27 with TRBJ2-7; TRBD2 matches at 10 bases. The CDR3 totals 16 residues. The V segment lost 4 bases and the J segment 5 bases; nucleotides outside the gene matches: 11. Per germline, CDR1 MNHEY and CDR2 SMNVEV (reference sequence). The CDR3: CASSYRRAGGLNEQYF. The CDR3 nucleotides are TGTGCCAGCAGTTATAGACGAGCGGGGGGGCTTAACGAGCAGTACTTC.

This clonotype has only a few counts. The chain has TRBV7-8 and TRBJ2-7, with D maybe TRBD2 (6 bases). The ends were cut back, 1 base at V and 2 bases at J, with 9 bases in the middle. Germline CDR1 reads SGHVS; CDR2 reads FQNEAQ. CDR3 length: 14 residues. The CDR3 DNA sequence: TGTGCCAGCAGCTTAGTGGAGGGAACCTACGAGCAGTACTTC. Protein product: CASSLVEGTYEQYF.